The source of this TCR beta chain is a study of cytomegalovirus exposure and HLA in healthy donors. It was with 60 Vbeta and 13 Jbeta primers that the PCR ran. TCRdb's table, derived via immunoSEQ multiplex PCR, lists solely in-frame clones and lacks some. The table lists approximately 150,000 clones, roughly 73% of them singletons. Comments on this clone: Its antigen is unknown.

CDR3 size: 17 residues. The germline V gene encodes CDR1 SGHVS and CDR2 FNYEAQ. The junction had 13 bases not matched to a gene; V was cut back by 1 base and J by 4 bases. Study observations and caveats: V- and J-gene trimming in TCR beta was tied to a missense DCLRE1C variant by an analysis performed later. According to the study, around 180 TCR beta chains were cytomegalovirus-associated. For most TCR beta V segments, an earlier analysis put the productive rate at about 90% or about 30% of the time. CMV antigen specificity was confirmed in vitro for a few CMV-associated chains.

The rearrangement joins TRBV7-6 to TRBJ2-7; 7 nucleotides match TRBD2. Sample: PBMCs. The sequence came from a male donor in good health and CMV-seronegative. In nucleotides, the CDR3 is TGTGCCAGCAGCTTAGTCGCCGGGGGGACGGAGCAGTACGAGCAGTACTTC. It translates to CASSLVAGGTEQYEQYF.